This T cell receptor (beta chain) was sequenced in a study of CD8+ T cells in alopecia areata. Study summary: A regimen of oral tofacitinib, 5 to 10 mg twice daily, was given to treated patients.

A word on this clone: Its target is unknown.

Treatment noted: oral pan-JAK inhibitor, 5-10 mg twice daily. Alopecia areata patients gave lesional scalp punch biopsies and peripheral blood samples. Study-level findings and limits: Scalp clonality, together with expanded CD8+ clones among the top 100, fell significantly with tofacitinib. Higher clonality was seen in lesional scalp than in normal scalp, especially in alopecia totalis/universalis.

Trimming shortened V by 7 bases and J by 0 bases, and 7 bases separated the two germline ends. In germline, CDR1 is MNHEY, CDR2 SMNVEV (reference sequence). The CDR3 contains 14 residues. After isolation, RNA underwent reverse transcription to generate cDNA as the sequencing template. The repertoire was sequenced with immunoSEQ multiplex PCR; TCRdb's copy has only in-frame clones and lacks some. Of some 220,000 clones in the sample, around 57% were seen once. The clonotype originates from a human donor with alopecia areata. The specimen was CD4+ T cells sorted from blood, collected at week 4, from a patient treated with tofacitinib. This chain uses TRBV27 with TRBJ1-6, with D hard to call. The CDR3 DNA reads TGTGCCAGCACGGCGGGCTCCTATAATTCACCCCTCCACTTT. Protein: CASTAGSYNSPLHF.